Shown below are 14 T cell receptor beta chains from a single sample sequenced in a study of T-cell reconstitution after alpha-beta-depleted transplantation in children. For TCRbeta, the library was prepared with unique molecular identifiers. TCRdb analysed the PCR reads with MiXCR anew, one entry per CDR3 protein. The profile shows some 830,000 distinct CDR3 sequences, 16% of them singletons. This sample comprised PBMCs, mostly from graft donor cells, obtained 360 days after TCRalphabeta/CD19-depleted stem cell transplant. These TCRs come from a male patient younger than 18 who had a stem cell transplant for acute lymphoblastic leukemia, so the T cells may come from the graft donor.

The chain recombines TRBV29-1 with TRBJ2-7; possibly TRBD1 or TRBD2 for D (6 bases each). Germline V lookup: CDR1 SQVTM, CDR2 ANQGSEA. The CDR3 runs 13 residues. V lost 3 bases and J 4 bases, leaving 13 bases between the germline ends. DNA for the CDR3: TGCAGCGTTGAGTTCGGGGGCGTTTACGAGCAGTACTTC. It codes for CSVEFGGVYEQYF.

The rearrangement links TRBV7-6 to TRBJ1-3; TRBD1 aligns across 9 bases. This CDR3 contains 16 residues. V dropped 3 bases and J dropped 4; count of bases not matched to a gene: 7. Germline V gene data show CDR1 as SGHVS and CDR2 as FNYEAQ. The CDR3 nucleotides read TGTGCCAGCAGCTTGGGACAGGGTTTTGGAGGAAACACCATATATTTT. This sequence encodes CASSLGQGFGGNTIYF.

Many counts were recorded for this clonotype. The chain uses TRBV5-1 and TRBJ2-3; TRBD2 agrees at 7 bases. Germline V gives CDR1 SGHRS, CDR2 YFSETQ. V shed 0 bases, J shed 2 bases, and the junction held 6 bases outside the gene matches. The CDR3 spans 16 residues. The CDR3 nucleotides read TGCGCCAGCAGCTTGGTGGCTAGCGGACCCACAGATACGCAGTATTTT. This codes for CASSLVASGPTDTQYF.

This chain uses TRBV5-5 with TRBJ2-3, with TRBD1 matching 7 bases. The CDR3 sequence is 15 residues long. With V trimmed by 1 base and J by 1 base, 3 bases remained unmatched. Germline V gives CDR1 SGHKS, CDR2 YYEKEE (reference sequence). This chain's CDR3 is CASSLWDSRTDTQYF. CDR3 coding DNA: TGTGCCAGCAGCTTGTGGGACAGTCGCACAGATACGCAGTATTTT.

The chain joins TRBV5-1 to TRBJ2-1, with 14 bases fitting TRBD2. The germline V gene encodes CDR1 SGHRS and CDR2 YFSETQ. J lost 6 bases, V lost 4 bases, and 9 bases had no gene match. The CDR3 has 17 residues. In DNA, the CDR3 is TGCGCCAGCAGCGCGGGACTAGCGGGAGAATTTCCCAATGAGCAGTTCTTC. It yields the protein CASSAGLAGEFPNEQFF.

In this sample, this clonotype turned up a few times. The chain recombines TRBV4-1 with TRBJ2-7, with a weak D call TRBD2 (5 bases). Looked up from germline, CDR1 is MGHRA and CDR2 is YSYEKL. The CDR3 spans 16 residues. Trimming removed 1 base from V and 3 bases from J, with 16 bases in between. The CDR3 DNA reads TGCGCCAGCAGCCAAGTCGGATTGGGTGAGGGCTACGAGCAGTACTTC. Translated, it gives CASSQVGLGEGYEQYF.

The CDR3 sequence: CAARASGYYEQYF. As DNA, the CDR3 is TGTGCCGCCCGGGCTAGCGGATACTACGAGCAGTACTTC. The V call is TRBV6-6, the J call TRBJ2-7; TRBD2 aligns across 7 bases. The CDR3 consists of 13 residues. Germline CDR1 is MNHNY and CDR2 is SVGAGI (reference sequence). After removal of 11 bases from V and 3 bases from J, the junction contained 10 bases not matched to a gene.

This clonotype was seen more than once but under ten times. The rearrangement links TRBV1 to TRBJ2-3. TRBV1 is flagged as a pseudogene. The CDR3 extends over 12 amino acids. DNA of the CDR3: TGCACCAGCAGCCAAGGAGCAGATACGCAGTATTTT. It yields the protein CTSSQGADTQYF.

The chain carries TRBV12-3 or TRBV12-4 and TRBJ2-7; 14 nucleotides align to TRBD2. This CDR3 is built from 18 residues. V lost 2 bases and J lost 2; bases outside the gene matches: 8. This chain's CDR3 is CASSLRGLAGVRAYEQYF. CDR3 nucleotide sequence: TGTGCCAGCAGTTTAAGGGGACTAGCGGGAGTAAGGGCCTACGAGCAGTACTTC.

The chain couples TRBV19 to TRBJ1-1; D may be TRBD1 (6 bases). CDR3 length equals 13 residues. Per the germline V gene, CDR1 is LNHDA and CDR2 is SQIVND (reference sequence). Trimming took off 4 bases at V and 8 bases at J, with 14 bases between the two ends. As DNA, the CDR3 is TGTGCCAGTAGTACAACAGGGATCGTAGAAGCTTTCTTT. Translation gives CASSTTGIVEAFF.

This clonotype was detected only a few times. The chain links TRBV18 to TRBJ1-1; tentatively, D is TRBD1 (5 bases). V lost 2 bases to trimming and J lost 1 base, with 14 bases between them. The CDR3 runs to 16 residues. Looked up from germline, CDR1 is KGHSH and CDR2 is LQKENI. The CDR3 bases are TGTGCCAGCTCACCATCGTTGGGGACGGGGAACACTGAAGCTTTCTTT. Translated, it gives CASSPSLGTGNTEAFF. Full variable domain (remainder filled in from reference TRBV18 and TRBJ1-1): NAGVMQNPRHLVRRRGQEARLRCSPMKGHSHVYWYRQLPEEGLKFMVYLQKENIIDESGMPKERFSAEFPKEGPSILRIQQVVRGDSAAYFCASSPSLGTGNTEAFFGQGTRLTVV.

This clonotype was detected a few times. J is TRBJ1-2 and V is TRBV4-2; 7 bases line up with TRBD1. The V and J ends lost 4 bases and 4 bases, in that order; junction bases with no gene match: 6. Germline V gene data show CDR1 as LGHNA and CDR2 as YNFKEQ. The CDR3 length is 14 residues. The CDR3 protein is CASSPTGIIYGYTF. The CDR3 DNA sequence: TGTGCCAGCAGCCCGACAGGGATCATCTATGGCTACACCTTC.

CDR3 amino acids: CATRLAGPPDTQYF. CDR3 in DNA: TGTGCCACCAGACTAGCGGGACCCCCAGATACGCAGTATTTT. The J gene is TRBJ2-3, the V gene TRBV24-1; 10 positions match TRBD2. Germline lookup yields CDR1 KGHDR and CDR2 SFDVKD. The CDR3 totals 14 residues. After removal of 7 bases from V and 4 bases from J, the junction contained 4 bases not matched to a gene.

This clonotype was detected only a few times. The chain links TRBV7-2 to TRBJ2-1, with D unclear. The CDR3 runs 12 residues. The germline V and J ends were trimmed by 3 bases and 10 bases, with 10 bases remaining between them. CDR1 and CDR2 from the germline V gene are SGHTA and FQGNSA. As DNA, the CDR3 is TGTGCCAGCAGCTTGTCCTTTTGGGAGCAGTTCTTC. This gives the protein CASSLSFWEQFF.